The 28 T cell receptor beta chains in this list originate from one sample, sequenced in a study of T cell responses to AZD1222 COVID-19 vaccine. The method was immunoSEQ multiplex PCR; TCRdb's version includes in-frame clones alone and lacks a portion of them. The sample yields approximately 150,000 clones, about 92% seen once. The sequences come from peripheral blood, collected on day 0 of AZD1222 vaccination. All receptors come from an adult in good health.

This chain joins TRBV3-1 (or the pseudogene TRBV3-2) and TRBJ1-6; 7 bases are shared with TRBD1. CDR1 and CDR2 (germline): LGHDT, YNNKEL (reference sequence). The CDR3 has 14 residues. J was trimmed by 10 bases and V by 5 bases; bases with no gene match: 8. CDR3: CASSLNRGNSPLHF. The CDR3 coding sequence is TGTGCCAGCAGCTTGAACAGGGGTAACTCACCCCTCCACTTT.

The chain uses TRBV5-1 and TRBJ1-2, with D tentatively TRBD1 (6 bases). Trimming left V 4 bases short and J 3 bases short, with 10 bases between. This CDR3 has 13 residues. Germline V gene lookup returns CDR1 SGHRS and CDR2 YFSETQ. Here the CDR3 DNA reads TGCGCCAGCAGCCCCGACAGGTACTATGGCTACACCTTC. The encoded protein is CASSPDRYYGYTF. Filled out from reference TRBV5-1 and TRBJ1-2, the complete variable domain reads KAGVTQTPRYLIKTRGQQVTLSCSPISGHRSVSWYQQTPGQGLQFLFEYFSETQRNKGNFPGRFSGRQFSNSRSEMNVSTLELGDSALYLCASSPDRYYGYTFGSGTRLTVV.

About this clone itself: At the DNA level, this CDR3 is encoded by other sequences in the same sample as well. J is TRBJ1-1 and V is TRBV2, with TRBD1 identical over 7 bases. There are 15 residues in the CDR3. V lost 1 base and J lost 2; bases outside the gene matches: 4. The germline V gene encodes CDR1 SNHLY and CDR2 FYNNEI. In nucleotides, the CDR3 is TGTGCCAGCAGTGAAGGGGCAGGGGGAAACACTGAAGCTTTCTTT. Protein product: CASSEGAGGNTEAFF.

The chain is built from TRBV10-2 and TRBJ2-7; D possibly corresponds to TRBD1 (5 bases). V lost 3 bases and J lost 4, with 16 bases in between. This CDR3 has 15 amino acids. Per germline, CDR1 WSHSY and CDR2 SAAADI. CDR3 nucleotide sequence: TGCGCCAGCAGTGATTTCAAGCAGGGCCCTTACGAGCAGTACTTC. Protein product: CASSDFKQGPYEQYF.

This clone was found once. The chain couples TRBV7-3 to TRBJ1-6; TRBD1 matches at 8 bases. CDR1 and CDR2 from the germline V gene are SGHTA and FQGTGA. The CDR3 consists of 16 residues. The V and J ends lost 7 bases and 6 bases, in that order; junction bases with no gene match: 11. The CDR3 here is CASILIQGVGNSPLHF. The CDR3 DNA reads TGTGCCAGCATATTAATACAGGGGGTAGGTAATTCACCCCTCCACTTT.

The chain combines TRBV7-9 with TRBJ1-2; the D gene is possibly TRBD1 (6 bases). CDR1 is SEHNR, CDR2 FQNEAQ, per germline (reference sequence). The length of the CDR3 is 14 residues. V lost 1 base, J lost 7 bases, and 13 bases lay in between. CDR3 nucleotides: TGTGCCAGCAGCTTAGGAGGGGCAGGGGCTGGCTACACCTTC. Translation: CASSLGGAGAGYTF.

The chain uses TRBV3-1 (or the pseudogene TRBV3-2) and TRBJ1-3, with TRBD1 identical over 9 bases. The CDR3 extends over 21 amino acids. CDR1 is LGHDT, CDR2 YNNKEL, per germline (reference sequence). The ends lost 1 base at V and 3 bases at J; junction bases unmatched: 19. CDR3 in DNA: TGTGCCAGCAGCCAAGCTGTGGGGCGGGACAGGGAGACCTATGATGGAAACACCATATATTTT. This translates into CASSQAVGRDRETYDGNTIYF.

As DNA, the CDR3 is TGCGCCAGCAGCTTCGAAAACACTGAAGCTTTCTTT. It yields the protein CASSFENTEAFF. The chain has TRBV5-1 and TRBJ1-1; D gene ambiguous. Germline V CDR1 and CDR2: SGHRS, YFSETQ. V lost 2 bases to trimming and J lost 2 bases, with 4 bases between them. This CDR3 comprises 12 residues.

The V and J genes are TRBV24-1 and TRBJ2-1, with D unclear. CDR1 is KGHDR, CDR2 SFDVKD, per germline. The CDR3 runs 14 residues. V was clipped by 5 bases and J by 6 bases, with 13 bases between them. The CDR3 DNA follows: TGTGCCACCAGTGCTACGAGGATGGCCAATGAGCAGTTCTTC. Its translation: CATSATRMANEQFF.

The rearrangement uses TRBV5-1 and TRBJ1-6; 9 bases match TRBD1. The CDR3 covers 15 residues. Per the germline V gene, CDR1 is SGHRS and CDR2 is YFSETQ. Germline trimming cut 2 bases from V and 10 bases from J; bases unmatched to any gene: 7. CDR3 in amino acids: CASSFRGQGESPLHF. The CDR3 DNA reads as TGCGCCAGCAGCTTTAGGGGACAGGGAGAATCACCCCTCCACTTT. The whole variable domain, remainder taken from reference TRBV5-1 and TRBJ1-6, is KAGVTQTPRYLIKTRGQQVTLSCSPISGHRSVSWYQQTPGQGLQFLFEYFSETQRNKGNFPGRFSGRQFSNSRSEMNVSTLELGDSALYLCASSFRGQGESPLHFGNGTRLTVT.

The V call is TRBV5-1, the J call TRBJ2-3; 8 nucleotides line up with TRBD2. Germline V CDR1 and CDR2: SGHRS, YFSETQ. The CDR3 has 16 amino acids. Trimming removed 0 bases from V and 5 bases from J; junction bases left unmatched: 8. CDR3 residues: CASSLGTGGAQDTQYF. DNA of the CDR3: TGCGCCAGCAGCTTGGGAACCGGGGGGGCCCAAGATACGCAGTATTTT.

The rearrangement uses TRBV7-9 and TRBJ2-1, with D maybe TRBD2 (6 bases). CDR1 is SEHNR and CDR2 is FQNEAQ in the germline V gene (reference sequence). Trimming removed 0 bases at V and 9 bases at J, with 9 bases between. The CDR3 contains 13 residues. The CDR3 nucleotides are TGTGCCAGCAGCTTAGCTGGGGGGAGTGAGCAGTTCTTC. It codes for CASSLAGGSEQFF.

This clone is a singleton in its sample. The rearrangement joins TRBV5-6 to TRBJ1-2; D is possibly TRBD1 (5 bases). This CDR3 comprises 14 residues. The germline V gene encodes CDR1 SGHDT and CDR2 YYEEEE. The germline V and J ends were trimmed by 1 base and 4 bases, with 11 bases remaining between them. The CDR3 reads CASSLTGTTYGYTF. The CDR3 region has the DNA TGTGCCAGCAGCTTGACAGGAACCACCTATGGCTACACCTTC.

A few counts support this clone. This chain joins TRBV4-1 and TRBJ1-5; weak D call: TRBD1 (5 bases). The germline CDR1 and CDR2 sequences are MGHRA and YSYEKL. The CDR3 covers 16 residues. Between the trimmed V and J ends, which lost 1 base and 4 bases, there was a span of 14 bases. The CDR3 is CASSQATGRTNQPQHF. For the CDR3, the DNA is TGCGCCAGCAGCCAAGCAACAGGTCGGACAAATCAGCCCCAGCATTTT.

The table lists this clone with a count of one. The gene calls are TRBV2 and TRBJ1-4; no clear D gene. The CDR3 extends over 14 amino acids. Trimming stripped 2 bases from V and 5 bases from J, with 9 bases between. CDR1 and CDR2 from the germline V gene are SNHLY and FYNNEI. The CDR3 region is CASSERVRNEKLFF. CDR3 nucleotides: TGTGCCAGCAGTGAAAGGGTGAGGAATGAAAAACTGTTTTTT.

This sequence joins TRBV6-5 and TRBJ1-6; a weak D match, TRBD1 (5 bases). CDR1 is MNHEY, CDR2 SVGAGI, per germline. Trimming shortened V by 7 bases and J by 10 bases, and 17 bases separated the two germline ends. There are 14 residues in the CDR3. Written as DNA, the CDR3 is TGTGCCAGCACCGCCCTAAGGGGTGAATCACCCCTCCACTTT. Translation gives CASTALRGESPLHF.

This clone occurred a few times. The genes are TRBV18 and TRBJ1-5; no definite D call. The CDR3 extends over 15 amino acids. Germline V gives CDR1 KGHSH, CDR2 LQKENI. V was trimmed by 6 bases and J by 6 bases, leaving 18 bases between them. The CDR3 loop reads CASSSALPDLQPQHF. As DNA, the CDR3 is TGTGCCAGCTCCTCCGCACTACCGGACCTTCAGCCCCAGCATTTT.

This chain uses TRBV30 with TRBJ2-1; no firm D call. Germline V gene lookup returns CDR1 GTSNPN and CDR2 SVGIG (reference sequence). Trimming shortened V by 0 bases and J by 12 bases, and 9 bases separated the two germline ends. The CDR3 consists of 11 residues. This CDR3 is CAWSVAARQFF. The CDR3 DNA sequence: TGTGCCTGGAGTGTAGCCGCCCGGCAGTTCTTC.

V and J are TRBV12-5 and TRBJ1-2; D unresolved. Germline lookup yields CDR1 LGHNT and CDR2 FRNRAP. V was shortened by 7 bases and J by 8 bases, with 14 bases between the two germline ends. The CDR3 length is 12 residues. CDR3 amino acids: CASEQSNIGYTF. The CDR3 nucleotides are TGTGCTAGTGAGCAGTCCAATATCGGCTACACCTTC.

The chain couples TRBV3-1 (or the pseudogene TRBV3-2) to TRBJ1-1, with D hard to call. This CDR3 has 12 amino acids. V lost 0 bases, J lost 9 bases, and 8 bases lay in between. Germline assignment: CDR1 LGHDT and CDR2 YNNKEL (reference sequence). For the CDR3, the DNA is TGTGCCAGCAGCCAAGAGAGGTACAAAGCTTTCTTT. Encoded protein: CASSQERYKAFF.

The chain's CDR3 is CASSHAAGGLDTQYF. The DNA of the CDR3 is TGCGCCAGCAGCCATGCGGCGGGGGGATTAGATACGCAGTATTTT. The chain recombines TRBV4-1 with TRBJ2-3, with 8 bases matching TRBD2. J lost 5 bases, V lost 3 bases, and 7 bases had no gene match. The CDR3 has 15 amino acids. Germline V CDR1 and CDR2: MGHRA, YSYEKL.

V is TRBV9 and J is TRBJ2-3; 12 bases are shared with TRBD2. The trim removed 4 bases at V and 2 bases at J, leaving 5 bases unmatched. Germline CDR1 reads SGDLS; CDR2 reads YYNGEE. This CDR3 contains 16 residues. CDR3 coding DNA: TGTGCCAGCAGCCCCAGACTAGCGGGGGTCACAGATACGCAGTATTTT. This translates into CASSPRLAGVTDTQYF.

V and J are TRBV15 and TRBJ1-4, with D perhaps matching TRBD1 (5 bases). V lost 1 base and J lost 6, with 12 bases in between. CDR1 and CDR2 from the germline V gene are LNHNV and YYDKDF (reference sequence). The CDR3 contains 15 residues. The CDR3, as DNA: TGTGCCACCAGCAGAGGAGGGGCGGCGGATGAAAAACTGTTTTTT. Its protein product is CATSRGGAADEKLFF.

CDR3 nucleotides: TGTGCCAGTAGTATAGGGACTAGGGGCACAGATACGCAGTATTTT. It encodes CASSIGTRGTDTQYF. V is TRBV19 and J is TRBJ2-3; TRBD2 matches 7 bases. This CDR3 comprises 15 residues. The J segment lost 1 base and the V segment lost 1 base, leaving 2 bases of the junction unmatched. CDR1 and CDR2 (germline): LNHDA, SQIVND (reference sequence). Variable domain in full (rest from reference TRBV19 and TRBJ2-3): DGGITQSPKYLFRKEGQNVTLSCEQNLNHDAMYWYRQDPGQGLRLIYYSQIVNDFQKGDIAEGYSVSREKKESFPLTVTSAQKNPTAFYLCASSIGTRGTDTQYFGPGTRLTVL.

The V call is TRBV7-8, the J call TRBJ2-7, with a possible D match to TRBD1 (6 bases). Trimming took 0 bases from V and 0 from J, leaving 15 bases between them. The CDR3 has 17 residues. CDR1 and CDR2 (germline): SGHVS, FQNEAQ. The CDR3 nucleotides read TGTGCCAGCAGCTTAGCCAGGATCAGGGGCAGCTCCTACGAGCAGTACTTC. Amino acids: CASSLARIRGSSYEQYF.

V and J are TRBV10-3 and TRBJ1-3; D call uncertain. Germline values: CDR1 ENHRY, CDR2 SYGVKD. This CDR3 region has 12 residues. The V end was cut by 9 bases, the J end by 2 bases, with 8 bases between. CDR3 sequence: CAIAVPGNTIYF. In DNA form, the CDR3 reads TGTGCCATTGCAGTACCTGGAAACACCATATATTTT.

This sequence joins TRBV7-9 and TRBJ1-3; D is undetermined. Germline assignment: CDR1 SEHNR and CDR2 FQNEAQ (reference sequence). Trimming cost V 2 bases and J 3 bases, with 2 bases left between them. The CDR3 extends over 12 amino acids. In nucleotides, the CDR3 is TGTGCCAGCAGCTTATATGGAAACACCATATATTTT. Encoded protein: CASSLYGNTIYF.

The rearrangement joins TRBV6-4 to TRBJ1-6, with 7 bases that match TRBD1. Germline trimming cut 6 bases from V and 7 bases from J; bases unmatched to any gene: 9. Germline V gene data show CDR1 as MRHNA and CDR2 as SNTAGT. The CDR3 length is 15 residues. CDR3 sequence: CASSATGTDNSPLHF. Here the CDR3 DNA reads TGTGCCAGCAGCGCCACCGGGACAGACAATTCACCCCTCCACTTT.